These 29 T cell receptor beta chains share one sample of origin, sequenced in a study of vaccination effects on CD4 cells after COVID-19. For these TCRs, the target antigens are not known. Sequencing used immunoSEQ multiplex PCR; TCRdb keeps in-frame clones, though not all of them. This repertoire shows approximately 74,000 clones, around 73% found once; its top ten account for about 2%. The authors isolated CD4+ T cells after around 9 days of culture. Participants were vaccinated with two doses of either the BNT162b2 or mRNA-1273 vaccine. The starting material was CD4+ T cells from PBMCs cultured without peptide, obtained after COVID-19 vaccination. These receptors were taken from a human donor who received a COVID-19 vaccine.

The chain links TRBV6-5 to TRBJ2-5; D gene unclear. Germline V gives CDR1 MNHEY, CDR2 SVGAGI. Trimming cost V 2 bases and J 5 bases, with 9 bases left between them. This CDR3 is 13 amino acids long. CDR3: CASSYPGTETQYF. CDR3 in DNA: TGTGCCAGCAGTTACCCAGGCACTGAGACCCAGTACTTC.

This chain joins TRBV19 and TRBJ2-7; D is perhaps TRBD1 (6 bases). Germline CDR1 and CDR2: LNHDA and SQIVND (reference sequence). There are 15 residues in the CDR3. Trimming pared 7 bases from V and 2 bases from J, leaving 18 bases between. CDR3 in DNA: TGTGCCAGTATTGACCCACAGGGAATTCCCTACGAGCAGTACGTC. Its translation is CASIDPQGIPYEQYV.

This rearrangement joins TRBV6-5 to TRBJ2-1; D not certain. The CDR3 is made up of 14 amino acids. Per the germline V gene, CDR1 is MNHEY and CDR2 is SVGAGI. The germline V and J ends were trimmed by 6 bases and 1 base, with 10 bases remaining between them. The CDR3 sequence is CASSPSGSYNEQFF. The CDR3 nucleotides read TGTGCCAGCAGCCCATCCGGGTCCTACAATGAGCAGTTCTTC.

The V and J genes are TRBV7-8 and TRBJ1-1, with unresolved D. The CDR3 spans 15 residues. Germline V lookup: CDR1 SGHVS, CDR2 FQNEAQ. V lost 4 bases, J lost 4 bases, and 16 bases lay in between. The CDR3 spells CASSSNAGVSTEAFF. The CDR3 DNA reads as TGTGCCAGCAGCTCAAACGCTGGGGTGAGCACTGAAGCTTTCTTT.

CDR3 nucleotides: TGTGCCAGCAGTGACCCCGGACAGGGGTACGAGCAGTACGTC. This gives the protein CASSDPGQGYEQYV. The chain employs TRBV27 and TRBJ2-7; 9 nucleotides line up with TRBD1. The CDR3 runs 14 residues. Germline V gives CDR1 MNHEY, CDR2 SMNVEV (reference sequence). Trimming at V came to 5 bases and at J to 4 bases, leaving 6 bases not matched to a gene.

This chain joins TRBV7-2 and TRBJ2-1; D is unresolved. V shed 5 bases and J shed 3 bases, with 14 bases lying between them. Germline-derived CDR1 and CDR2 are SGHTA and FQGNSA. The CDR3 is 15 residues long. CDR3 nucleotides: TGTGCCAGCAGCCCCAGGATCAGCCTCTACAATGAGCAGTTCTTC. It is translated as CASSPRISLYNEQFF.

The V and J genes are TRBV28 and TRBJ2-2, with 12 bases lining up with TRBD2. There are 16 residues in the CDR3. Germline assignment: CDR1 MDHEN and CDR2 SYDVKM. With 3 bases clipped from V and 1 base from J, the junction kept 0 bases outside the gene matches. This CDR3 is CASSLGLAGNTGELFF. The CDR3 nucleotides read TGTGCCAGCAGTTTGGGACTAGCGGGGAACACCGGGGAGCTGTTTTTT. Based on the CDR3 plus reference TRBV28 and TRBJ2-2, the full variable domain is DVKVTQSSRYLVKRTGEKVFLECVQDMDHENMFWYRQDPGLGLRLIYFSYDVKMKEKGDIPEGYSVSREKKERFSLILESASTNQTSMYLCASSLGLAGNTGELFFGEGSRLTVL.

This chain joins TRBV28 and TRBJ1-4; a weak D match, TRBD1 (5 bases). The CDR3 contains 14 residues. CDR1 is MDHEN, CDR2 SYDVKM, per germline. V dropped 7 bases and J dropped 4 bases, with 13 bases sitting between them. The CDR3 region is CASNKWGLNEKLFF. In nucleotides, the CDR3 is TGTGCCAGCAATAAATGGGGACTTAATGAAAAACTGTTTTTT.

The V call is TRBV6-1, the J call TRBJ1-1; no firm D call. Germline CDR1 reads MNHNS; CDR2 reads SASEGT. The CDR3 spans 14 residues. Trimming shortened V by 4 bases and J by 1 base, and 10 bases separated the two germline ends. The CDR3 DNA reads TGTGCCAGCAGTGGAGCACGTCGGAACACTGAAGCTTTCTTT. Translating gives CASSGARRNTEAFF.

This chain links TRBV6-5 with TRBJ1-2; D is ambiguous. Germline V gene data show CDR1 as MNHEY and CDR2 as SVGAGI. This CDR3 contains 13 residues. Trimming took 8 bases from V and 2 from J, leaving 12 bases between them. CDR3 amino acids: CASGDKANYGYTF. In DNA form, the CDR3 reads TGTGCCAGCGGAGACAAGGCGAACTATGGCTACACCTTC.

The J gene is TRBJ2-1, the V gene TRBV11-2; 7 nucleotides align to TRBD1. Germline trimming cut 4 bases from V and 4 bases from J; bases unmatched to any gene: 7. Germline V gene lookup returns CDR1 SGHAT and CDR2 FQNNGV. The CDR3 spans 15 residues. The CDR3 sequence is CASSSPGQPYNEQFF. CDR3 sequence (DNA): TGTGCCAGCAGCTCGCCGGGACAGCCTTACAATGAGCAGTTCTTC.

This chain's CDR3 is CASSLAGVSYNEQFF. CDR3 nucleotide sequence: TGTGCCAGCAGCCTAGCGGGGGTCTCCTACAATGAGCAGTTCTTC. The chain joins TRBV6-5 to TRBJ2-1, with 10 bases aligning to TRBD2. The V gene end was trimmed by 6 bases and the J gene end by 0 bases; junction bases not matched to a gene: 2. The CDR3 is made up of 15 amino acids. CDR1 and CDR2 (germline): MNHEY, SVGAGI.

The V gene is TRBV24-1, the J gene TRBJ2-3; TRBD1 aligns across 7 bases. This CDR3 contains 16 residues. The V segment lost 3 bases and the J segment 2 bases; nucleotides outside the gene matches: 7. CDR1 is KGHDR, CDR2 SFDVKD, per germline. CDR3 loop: CATSDQGQGVTDTQYF. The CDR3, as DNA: TGTGCCACCAGTGATCAGGGCCAGGGGGTCACAGATACGCAGTATTTT.

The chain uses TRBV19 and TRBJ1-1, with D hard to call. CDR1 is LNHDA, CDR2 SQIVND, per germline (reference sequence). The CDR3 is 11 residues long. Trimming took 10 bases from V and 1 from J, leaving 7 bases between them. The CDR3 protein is CATRRNTEAFF. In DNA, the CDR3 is TGTGCCACTCGAAGGAACACTGAAGCTTTCTTT.

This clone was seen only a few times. The CDR3 sequence is CASSMVGQGNTEAFF. The CDR3 nucleotides read TGCGCCAGCAGTATGGTGGGGCAGGGCAACACTGAAGCTTTCTTT. The V gene is TRBV5-1, the J gene TRBJ1-1; possible D gene TRBD1, 5 bases. The germline gives CDR1 SGHRS, CDR2 YFSETQ. Trimming left V 5 bases short and J 2 bases short, with 16 bases between. This CDR3 region has 15 residues.

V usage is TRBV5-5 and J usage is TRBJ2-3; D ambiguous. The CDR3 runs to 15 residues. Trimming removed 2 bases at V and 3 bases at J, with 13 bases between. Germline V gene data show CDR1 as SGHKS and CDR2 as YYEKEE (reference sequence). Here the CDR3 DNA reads TGTGCCAGCAGCTTCGGAAGGACCAAGACAGATACGCAGTATTTT. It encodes CASSFGRTKTDTQYF.

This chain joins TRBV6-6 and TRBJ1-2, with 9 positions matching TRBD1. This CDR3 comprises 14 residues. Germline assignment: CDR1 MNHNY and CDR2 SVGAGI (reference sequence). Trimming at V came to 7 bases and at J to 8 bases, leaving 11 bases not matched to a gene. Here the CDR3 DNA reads TGTGCCAGCACTATTATTACAGGGGGCGACGGCTACACCTTC. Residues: CASTIITGGDGYTF.

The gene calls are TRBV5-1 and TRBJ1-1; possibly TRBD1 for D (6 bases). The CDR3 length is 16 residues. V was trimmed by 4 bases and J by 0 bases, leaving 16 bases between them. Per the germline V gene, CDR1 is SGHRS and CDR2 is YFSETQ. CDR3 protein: CASSPDRPYMNTEAFF. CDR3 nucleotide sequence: TGCGCCAGCAGCCCGGACAGACCCTACATGAACACTGAAGCTTTCTTT.

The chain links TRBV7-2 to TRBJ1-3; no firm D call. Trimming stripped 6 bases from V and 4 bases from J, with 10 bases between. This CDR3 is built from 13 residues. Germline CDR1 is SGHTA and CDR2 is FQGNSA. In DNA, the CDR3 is TGTGCCAGCAGACAAAACACCGGAAACACCATATATTTT. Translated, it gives CASRQNTGNTIYF.

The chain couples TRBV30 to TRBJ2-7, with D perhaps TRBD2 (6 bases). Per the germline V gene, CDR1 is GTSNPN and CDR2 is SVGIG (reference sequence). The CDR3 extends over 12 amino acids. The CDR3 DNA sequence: TGTATAGCGGAACCCGCCTCCTACGAGCAGTACGTC. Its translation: CIAEPASYEQYV.

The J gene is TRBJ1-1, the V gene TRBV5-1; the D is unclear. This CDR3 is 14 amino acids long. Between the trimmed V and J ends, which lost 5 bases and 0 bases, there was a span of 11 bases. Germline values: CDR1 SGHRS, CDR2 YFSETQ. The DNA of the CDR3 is TGCGCCAGCAGTATTGACACAGTGAACACTGAAGCTTTCTTT. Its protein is CASSIDTVNTEAFF. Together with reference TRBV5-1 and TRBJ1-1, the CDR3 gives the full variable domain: KAGVTQTPRYLIKTRGQQVTLSCSPISGHRSVSWYQQTPGQGLQFLFEYFSETQRNKGNFPGRFSGRQFSNSRSEMNVSTLELGDSALYLCASSIDTVNTEAFFGQGTRLTVV.

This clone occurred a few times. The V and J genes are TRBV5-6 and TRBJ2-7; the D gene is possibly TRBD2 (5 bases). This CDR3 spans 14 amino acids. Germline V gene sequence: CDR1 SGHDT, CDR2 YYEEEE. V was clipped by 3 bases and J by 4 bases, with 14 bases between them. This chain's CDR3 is CASSSWGDYYEQYV. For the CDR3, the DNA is TGTGCCAGCAGCTCATGGGGAGATTATTACGAGCAGTACGTC.

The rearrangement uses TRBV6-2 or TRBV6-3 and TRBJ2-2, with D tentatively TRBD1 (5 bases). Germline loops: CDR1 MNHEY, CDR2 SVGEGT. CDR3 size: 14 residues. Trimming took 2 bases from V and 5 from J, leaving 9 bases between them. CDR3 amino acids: CASSYQGFTGELFF. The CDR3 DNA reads TGTGCCAGCAGTTACCAGGGTTTTACCGGGGAGCTGTTTTTT.

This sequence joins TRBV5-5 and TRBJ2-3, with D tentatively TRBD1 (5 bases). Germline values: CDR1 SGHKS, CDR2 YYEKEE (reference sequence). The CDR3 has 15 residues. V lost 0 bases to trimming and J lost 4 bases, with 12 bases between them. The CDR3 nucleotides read TGTGCCAGCAGCTTGGTGGGGCAGACCCCAGATACGCAGTATTTT. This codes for CASSLVGQTPDTQYF.

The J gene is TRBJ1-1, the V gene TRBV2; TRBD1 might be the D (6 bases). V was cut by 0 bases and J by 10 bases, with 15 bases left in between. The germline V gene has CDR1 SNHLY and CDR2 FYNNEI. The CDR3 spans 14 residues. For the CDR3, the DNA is TGTGCCAGCAGTGAAGCGGGGGGGGCTCTAGTAGCTTTCTTT. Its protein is CASSEAGGALVAFF.

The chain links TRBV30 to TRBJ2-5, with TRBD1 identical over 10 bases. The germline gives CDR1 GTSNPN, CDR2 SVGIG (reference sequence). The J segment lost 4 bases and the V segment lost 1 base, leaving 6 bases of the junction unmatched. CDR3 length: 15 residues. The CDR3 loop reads CAWSDYRDRGETQYF. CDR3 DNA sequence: TGTGCCTGGAGTGATTACCGGGACAGGGGAGAGACCCAGTACTTC.

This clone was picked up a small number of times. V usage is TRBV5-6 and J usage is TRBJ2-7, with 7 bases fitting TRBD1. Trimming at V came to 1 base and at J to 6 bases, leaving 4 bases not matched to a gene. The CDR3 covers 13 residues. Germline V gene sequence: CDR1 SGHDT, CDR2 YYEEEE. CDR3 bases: TGTGCCAGCAGCTTGTCCCAGGGGGTCGAGCAGTACGTC. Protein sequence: CASSLSQGVEQYV.

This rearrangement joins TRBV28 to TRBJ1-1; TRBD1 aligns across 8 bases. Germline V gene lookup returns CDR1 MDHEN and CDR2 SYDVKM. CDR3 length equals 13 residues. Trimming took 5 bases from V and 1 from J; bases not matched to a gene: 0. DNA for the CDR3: TGTGCCAGCAGTACAGGGGGGAACACTGAAGCTTTCTTT. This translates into CASSTGGNTEAFF.

CDR3 residues: CASNPGRGYYGYTF. The CDR3 DNA reads TGTGCCAGTAACCCCGGGCGAGGATACTATGGCTACACCTTC. The chain employs TRBV19 and TRBJ1-2; D is ambiguous. This CDR3 is built from 14 residues. Germline V gene lookup returns CDR1 LNHDA and CDR2 SQIVND (reference sequence). Trimming pared 7 bases from V and 3 bases from J, leaving 15 bases between.